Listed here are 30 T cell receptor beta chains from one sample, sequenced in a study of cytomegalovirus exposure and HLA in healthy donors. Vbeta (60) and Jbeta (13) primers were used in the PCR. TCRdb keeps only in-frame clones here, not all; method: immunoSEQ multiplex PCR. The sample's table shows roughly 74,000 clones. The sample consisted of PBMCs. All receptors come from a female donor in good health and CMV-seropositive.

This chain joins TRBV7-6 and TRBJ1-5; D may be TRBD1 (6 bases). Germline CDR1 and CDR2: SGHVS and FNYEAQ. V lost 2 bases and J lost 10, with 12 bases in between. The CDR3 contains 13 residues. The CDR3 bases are TGTGCCAGCAGCTTAAACCCGGGACAACCCCAGCATTTT. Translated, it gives CASSLNPGQPQHF.

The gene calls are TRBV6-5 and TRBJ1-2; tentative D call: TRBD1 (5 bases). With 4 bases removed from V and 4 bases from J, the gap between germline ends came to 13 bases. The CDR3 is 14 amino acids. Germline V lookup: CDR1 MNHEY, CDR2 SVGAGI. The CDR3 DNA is TGTGCCAGCAGTTTCTTCGGGGGAGGCTATGGCTACACCTTC. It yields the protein CASSFFGGGYGYTF.

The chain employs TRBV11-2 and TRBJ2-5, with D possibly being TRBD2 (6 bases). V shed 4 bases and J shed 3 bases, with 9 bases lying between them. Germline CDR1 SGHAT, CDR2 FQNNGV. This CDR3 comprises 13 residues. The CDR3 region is CASSYPGEETQYF. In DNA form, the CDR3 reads TGTGCCAGCAGCTACCCGGGGGAAGAGACCCAGTACTTC. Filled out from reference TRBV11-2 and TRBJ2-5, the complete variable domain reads EAGVAQSPRYKIIEKRQSVAFWCNPISGHATLYWYQQILGQGPKLLIQFQNNGVVDDSQLPKDRFSAERLKGVDSTLKIQPAKLEDSAVYLCASSYPGEETQYFGPGTRLLVL.

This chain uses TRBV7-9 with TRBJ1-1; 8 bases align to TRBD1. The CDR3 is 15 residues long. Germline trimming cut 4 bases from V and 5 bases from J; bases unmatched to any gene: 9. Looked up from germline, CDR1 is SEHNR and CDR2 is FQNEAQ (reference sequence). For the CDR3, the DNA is TGTGCCAGCAGCTCCAAACGGACAGGGTGGACTGAAGCTTTCTTT. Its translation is CASSSKRTGWTEAFF.

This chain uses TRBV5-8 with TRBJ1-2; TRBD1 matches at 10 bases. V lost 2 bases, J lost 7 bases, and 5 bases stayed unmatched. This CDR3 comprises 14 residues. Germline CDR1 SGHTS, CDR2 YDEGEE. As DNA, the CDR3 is TGTGCCAGCAGCTTCGGACGGGACAGGGGTGGCTACACCTTC. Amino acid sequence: CASSFGRDRGGYTF. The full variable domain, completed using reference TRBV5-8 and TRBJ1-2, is EAGVTQSPTHLIKTRGQQATLRCSPISGHTSVYWYQQALGLGLQFLLWYDEGEERNRGNFPPRFSGRQFPNYSSELNVNALELEDSALYLCASSFGRDRGGYTFGSGTRLTVV.

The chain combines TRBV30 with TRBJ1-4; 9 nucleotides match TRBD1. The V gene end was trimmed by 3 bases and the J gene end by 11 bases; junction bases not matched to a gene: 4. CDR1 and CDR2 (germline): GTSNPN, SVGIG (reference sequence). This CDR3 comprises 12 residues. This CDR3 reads CAWRAGQGKLFF. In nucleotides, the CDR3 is TGTGCCTGGAGGGCTGGACAGGGGAAACTGTTTTTT.

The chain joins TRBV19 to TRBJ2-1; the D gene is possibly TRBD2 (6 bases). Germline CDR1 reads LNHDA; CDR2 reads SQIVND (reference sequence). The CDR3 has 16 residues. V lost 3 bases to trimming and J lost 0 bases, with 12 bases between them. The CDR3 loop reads CASSIGGAHSYNEQFF. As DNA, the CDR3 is TGTGCCAGTAGTATTGGAGGGGCCCACTCCTACAATGAGCAGTTCTTC.

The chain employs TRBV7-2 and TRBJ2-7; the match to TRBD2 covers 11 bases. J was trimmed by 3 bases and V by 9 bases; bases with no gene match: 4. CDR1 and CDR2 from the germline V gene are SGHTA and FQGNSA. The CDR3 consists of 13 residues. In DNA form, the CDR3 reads TGTGCCAGTGGACTAGCGGGCCACTACGAGCAGTACTTC. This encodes CASGLAGHYEQYF. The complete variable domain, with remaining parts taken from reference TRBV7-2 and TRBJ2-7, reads GAGVSQSPSNKVTEKGKDVELRCDPISGHTALYWYRQSLGQGLEFLIYFQGNSAPDKSGLPSDRFSAERTGGSVSTLTIQRTQQEDSAVYLCASGLAGHYEQYFGPGTRLTVT.

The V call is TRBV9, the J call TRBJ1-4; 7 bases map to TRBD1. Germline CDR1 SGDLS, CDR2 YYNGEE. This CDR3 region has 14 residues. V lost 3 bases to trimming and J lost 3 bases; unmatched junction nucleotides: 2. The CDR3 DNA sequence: TGTGCCAGCAGCGCGGGGACAGCTAATGAAAAACTGTTTTTT. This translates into CASSAGTANEKLFF.

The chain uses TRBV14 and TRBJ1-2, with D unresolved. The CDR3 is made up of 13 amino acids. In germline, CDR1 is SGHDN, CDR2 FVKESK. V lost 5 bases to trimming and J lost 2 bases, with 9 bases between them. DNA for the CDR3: TGTGCCAGCAGCGTTGTGGCAAACTATGGCTACACCTTC. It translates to CASSVVANYGYTF. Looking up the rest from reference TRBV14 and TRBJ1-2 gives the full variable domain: EAGVTQFPSHSVIEKGQTVTLRCDPISGHDNLYWYRRVMGKEIKFLLHFVKESKQDESGMPNNRFLAERTGGTYSTLKVQPAELEDSGVYFCASSVVANYGYTFGSGTRLTVV.

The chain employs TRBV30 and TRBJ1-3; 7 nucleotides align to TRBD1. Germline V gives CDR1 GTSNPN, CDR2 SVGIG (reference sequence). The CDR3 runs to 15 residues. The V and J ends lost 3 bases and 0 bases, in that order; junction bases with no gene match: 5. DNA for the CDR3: TGTGCCTGGAGCCGGGACAGAGACTCTGGAAACACCATATATTTT. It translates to CAWSRDRDSGNTIYF.

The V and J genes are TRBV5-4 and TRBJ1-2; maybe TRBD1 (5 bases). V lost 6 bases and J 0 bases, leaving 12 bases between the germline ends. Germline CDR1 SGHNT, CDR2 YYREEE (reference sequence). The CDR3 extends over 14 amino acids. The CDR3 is CASTTGNTNYGYTF. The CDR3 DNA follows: TGTGCCAGCACCACAGGCAACACTAACTATGGCTACACCTTC.

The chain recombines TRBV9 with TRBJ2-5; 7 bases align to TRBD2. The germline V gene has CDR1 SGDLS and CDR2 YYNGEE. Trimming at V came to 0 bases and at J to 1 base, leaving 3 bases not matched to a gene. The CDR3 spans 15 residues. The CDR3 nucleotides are TGTGCCAGCAGCGTAGATCGGGGGGTCCAAGAGACCCAGTACTTC. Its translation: CASSVDRGVQETQYF.

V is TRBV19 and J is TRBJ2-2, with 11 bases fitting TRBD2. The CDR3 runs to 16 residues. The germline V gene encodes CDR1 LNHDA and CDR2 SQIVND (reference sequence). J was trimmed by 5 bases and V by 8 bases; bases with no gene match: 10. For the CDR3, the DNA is TGTGCCAGTCGGACTAGCGGGTGGGAGTCAACCGGGGAGCTGTTTTTT. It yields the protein CASRTSGWESTGELFF.

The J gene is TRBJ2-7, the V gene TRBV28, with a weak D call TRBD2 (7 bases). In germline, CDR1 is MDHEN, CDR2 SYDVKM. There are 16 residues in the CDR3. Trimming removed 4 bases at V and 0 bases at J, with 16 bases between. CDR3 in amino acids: CASSSPQAGASYEQYF. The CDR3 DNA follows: TGTGCCAGCAGTTCACCCCAGGCGGGGGCCTCCTACGAGCAGTACTTC.

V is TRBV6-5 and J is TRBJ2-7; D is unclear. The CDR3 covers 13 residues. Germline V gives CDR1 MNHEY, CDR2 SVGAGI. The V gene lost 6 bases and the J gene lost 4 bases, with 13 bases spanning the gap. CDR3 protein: CASSAGERYEQYF. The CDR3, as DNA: TGTGCCAGCAGCGCTGGTGAGAGGTACGAGCAGTACTTC.

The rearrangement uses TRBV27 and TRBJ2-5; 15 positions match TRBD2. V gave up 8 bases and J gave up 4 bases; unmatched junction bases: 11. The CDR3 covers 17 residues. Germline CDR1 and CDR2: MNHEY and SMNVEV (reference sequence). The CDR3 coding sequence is TGTGCCAGCGGAAGGACTAGCGGGAGGGCCTTCCCAGAGACCCAGTACTTC. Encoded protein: CASGRTSGRAFPETQYF.

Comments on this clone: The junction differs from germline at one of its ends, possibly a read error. As DNA, the CDR3 is TGTGCTAGCAGTCGGACAGAGAACACCGGGGAGCTGTTTTTT. This encodes CASSRTENTGELFF. The chain joins TRBV7-7 to TRBJ2-2; TRBD1 is a possible D gene (6 bases). From germline, CDR1 is SSHAT and CDR2 FNYEAQ (reference sequence). This CDR3 region has 14 residues.

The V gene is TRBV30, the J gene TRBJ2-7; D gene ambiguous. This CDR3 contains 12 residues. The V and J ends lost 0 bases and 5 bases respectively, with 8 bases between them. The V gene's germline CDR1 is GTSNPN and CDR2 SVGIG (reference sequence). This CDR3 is CAWSVRAHEQYF. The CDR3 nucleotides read TGTGCCTGGAGTGTACGAGCTCACGAGCAGTACTTC.

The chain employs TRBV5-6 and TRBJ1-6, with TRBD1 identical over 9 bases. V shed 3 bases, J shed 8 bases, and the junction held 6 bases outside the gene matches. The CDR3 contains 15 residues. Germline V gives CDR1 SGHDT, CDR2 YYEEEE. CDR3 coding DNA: TGTGCCAGCAGCTACCGGGACAGGGTCGATTCACCCCTCCACTTT. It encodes CASSYRDRVDSPLHF.

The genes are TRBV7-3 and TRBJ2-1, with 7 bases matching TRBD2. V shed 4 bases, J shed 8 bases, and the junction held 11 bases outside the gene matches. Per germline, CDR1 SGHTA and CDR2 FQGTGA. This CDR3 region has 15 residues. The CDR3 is CASSSTSAEGHEQFF. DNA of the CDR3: TGTGCCAGCAGCTCCACTAGCGCCGAGGGGCATGAGCAGTTCTTC.

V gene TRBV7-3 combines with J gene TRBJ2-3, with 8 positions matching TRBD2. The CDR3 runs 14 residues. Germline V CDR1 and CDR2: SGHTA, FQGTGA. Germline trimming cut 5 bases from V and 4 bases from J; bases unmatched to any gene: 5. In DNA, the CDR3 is TGTGCCAGCAGCAGCGGGAGTCCCCCAGATACGCAGTATTTT. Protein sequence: CASSSGSPPDTQYF.

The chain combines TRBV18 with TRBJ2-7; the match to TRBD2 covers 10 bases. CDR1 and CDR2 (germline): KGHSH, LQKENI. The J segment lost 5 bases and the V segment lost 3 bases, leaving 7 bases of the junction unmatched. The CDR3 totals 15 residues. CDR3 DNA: TGTGCCAGCTCACCGGGGGCTAGCGGGAGCAACGAGCAGTACTTC. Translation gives CASSPGASGSNEQYF.

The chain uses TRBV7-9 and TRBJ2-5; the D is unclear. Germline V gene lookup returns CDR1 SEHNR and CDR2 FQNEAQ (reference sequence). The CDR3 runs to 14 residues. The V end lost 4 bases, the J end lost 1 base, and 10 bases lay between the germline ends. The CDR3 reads CASSSVRLQETQYF. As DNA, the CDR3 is TGTGCCAGCAGCTCCGTCAGGCTCCAAGAGACCCAGTACTTC.

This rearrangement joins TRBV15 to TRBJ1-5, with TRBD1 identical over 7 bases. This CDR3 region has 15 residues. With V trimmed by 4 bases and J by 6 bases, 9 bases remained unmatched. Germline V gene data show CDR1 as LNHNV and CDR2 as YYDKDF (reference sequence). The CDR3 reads CATSMTQGTGQPQHF. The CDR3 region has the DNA TGTGCCACCAGCATGACACAGGGGACGGGTCAGCCCCAGCATTTT.

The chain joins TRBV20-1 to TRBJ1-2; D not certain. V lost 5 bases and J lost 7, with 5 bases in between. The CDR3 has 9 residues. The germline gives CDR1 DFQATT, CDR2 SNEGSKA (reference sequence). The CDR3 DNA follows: TGCAGTGCTCTGAGTGGCTACACCTTC. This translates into CSALSGYTF.

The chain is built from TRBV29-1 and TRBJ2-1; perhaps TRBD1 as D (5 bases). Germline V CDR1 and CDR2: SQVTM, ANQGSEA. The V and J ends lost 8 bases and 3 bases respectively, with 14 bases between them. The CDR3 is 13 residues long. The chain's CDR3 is CSTKGVSYNEQFF. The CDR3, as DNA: TGCAGCACCAAAGGGGTAAGCTACAATGAGCAGTTCTTC.

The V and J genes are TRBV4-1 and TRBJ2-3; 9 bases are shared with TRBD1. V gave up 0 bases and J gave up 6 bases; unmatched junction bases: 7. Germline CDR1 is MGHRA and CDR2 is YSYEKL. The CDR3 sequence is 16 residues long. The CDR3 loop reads CASSQDGGQGPDTQYF. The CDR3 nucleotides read TGCGCCAGCAGCCAAGATGGGGGACAGGGTCCGGATACGCAGTATTTT.

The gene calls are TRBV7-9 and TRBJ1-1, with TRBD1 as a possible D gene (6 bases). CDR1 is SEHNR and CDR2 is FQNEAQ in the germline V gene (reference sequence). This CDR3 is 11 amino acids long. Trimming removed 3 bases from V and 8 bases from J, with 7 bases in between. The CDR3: CASSFGQEAFF. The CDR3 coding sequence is TGTGCCAGCAGCTTTGGACAGGAAGCTTTCTTT.

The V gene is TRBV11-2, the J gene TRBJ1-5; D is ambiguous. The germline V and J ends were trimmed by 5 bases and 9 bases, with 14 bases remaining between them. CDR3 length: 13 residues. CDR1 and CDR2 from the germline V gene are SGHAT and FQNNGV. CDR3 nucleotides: TGTGCCAGCAGCAAGACACGCCAGGCGCCCCAGCATTTT. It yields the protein CASSKTRQAPQHF. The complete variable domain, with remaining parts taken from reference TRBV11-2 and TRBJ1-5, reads EAGVAQSPRYKIIEKRQSVAFWCNPISGHATLYWYQQILGQGPKLLIQFQNNGVVDDSQLPKDRFSAERLKGVDSTLKIQPAKLEDSAVYLCASSKTRQAPQHFGDGTRLSIL.